This T cell receptor beta chain was sequenced in a study of radiotherapy plus CTLA-4 blockade in lung cancer. Study summary: The study recorded objective responses in roughly a sixth of patients and disease control in approximately 29%. Study-level results: In blood, tumor-derived TCR clones expanded after radiotherapy plus ipilimumab. Interferon-beta, together with early blood T cell clone dynamics, reportedly best predicted response.

The study treated chemo-refractory metastatic non-small-cell lung cancer patients with focal radiation plus ipilimumab CTLA-4 blockade. Profiling relied on immunoSEQ multiplex PCR, and the TCRdb table lists in-frame clones only, not all of them. The table includes about 55,000 clones, approximately 84% detected once. This clone was detected only a few times. Its antigen remains unknown. The CDR3 has 14 residues. Germline lookup yields CDR1 SGHNT and CDR2 YENEEA. V dropped 3 bases and J dropped 2; count of bases not matched to a gene: 4. The receptor was derived from a human donor with non-small cell lung cancer whose response to radiotherapy plus ipilimumab could not be evaluated. Sequenced here: peripheral blood, sampled from a patient treated with radiotherapy plus ipilimumab. The rearrangement links TRBV11-3 to TRBJ2-7, with 7 bases matching TRBD1. CDR3 sequence reads: CASSFRQGPYEQYF. The CDR3 DNA follows: TGTGCCAGCAGCTTCCGACAGGGCCCCTACGAGCAGTACTTC. Using reference TRBV11-3 and TRBJ2-7 for the parts outside the CDR3, the full variable domain is EAGVVQSPRYKIIEKKQPVAFWCNPISGHNTLYWYLQNLGQGPELLIRYENEEAVDDSQLPKDRFSAERLKGVDSTLKIQPAELGDSAVYLCASSFRQGPYEQYFGPGTRLTVT.